These 8 T cell receptor beta chains came from one sample sequenced in a study of shared clonotypes between healthy human individuals (TCRdb year 2020). The library was made by the immunoSEQ multiplex PCR assay. The table was pulled from immuneACCESS by TCRdb, which kept in-frame rearrangements only. Such tables lose some clones; where checked, under half of the loss comes from unresolved V genes, and the rest has no known cause. Recorded for this sample are about 2.5 million clones; less than 95% of them occurred a single time. The ten largest clones take up 0.37% of the sample. The sample taken for sequencing was naive CD4+ T cells from PBMCs. The cell subset or site label for this specimen denotes: CD45RA+ positively selected. Every receptor here comes from a man between 18 and 35 years old in good health. Some clones in this sample may be carry-over from other donors' samples.

With respect to this clone: Other nucleotide sequences in the sample specify the same CDR3. The rearrangement uses TRBV6-5 and TRBJ2-3; D is unclear. V dropped 7 bases and J dropped 0 bases, with 8 bases sitting between them. Germline V CDR1 and CDR2: MNHEY, SVGAGI. This CDR3 spans 13 amino acids. CDR3 sequence (DNA): TGTGCCAGCACCGATCGGAGCACAGATACGCAGTATTTT. Translated, it gives CASTDRSTDTQYF.

V gene TRBV19 combines with J gene TRBJ2-5; TRBD1 is a possible D gene (6 bases). The germline V gene encodes CDR1 LNHDA and CDR2 SQIVND (reference sequence). The CDR3 covers 15 residues. Trimming cost V 5 bases and J 5 bases, with 18 bases left between them. In DNA, the CDR3 is TGTGCCAGTAGTGAGTGGGGCAGGGGAGCGGAGACCCAGTACTTC. Translating gives CASSEWGRGAETQYF.

Comments on this clone: One junction end does not reproduce the germline sequence, and a read error may be involved. The chain employs TRBV6-6 and TRBJ2-6; D uncertain. The V gene's germline CDR1 is MNHNY and CDR2 SVGAGI (reference sequence). The CDR3 totals 14 residues. The CDR3, as DNA: TGTGCCAGCAGTTACTCGAGTGGGTCCAACGTCCTGACTTTC. Its translation is CASSYSSGSNVLTF.

The chain has TRBV6-1 and TRBJ2-5; D uncertain. The CDR3 contains 14 residues. Between the trimmed V and J ends, which lost 5 bases and 2 bases, there was a span of 12 bases. The germline CDR1 and CDR2 sequences are MNHNS and SASEGT. The CDR3 reads CASSLTRGQETQYF. The CDR3 DNA follows: TGTGCCAGCAGTCTAACCAGAGGACAAGAGACCCAGTACTTC.

This chain uses TRBV7-3 with TRBJ2-5, with D perhaps matching TRBD2 (6 bases). Germline loops: CDR1 SGHTA, CDR2 FQGTGA. There are 15 residues in the CDR3. V was clipped by 5 bases and J by 5 bases, with 18 bases between them. CDR3 in amino acids: CASSRGSGGSETQYF. The CDR3 DNA reads as TGTGCCAGCAGCCGGGGGTCAGGAGGGTCTGAGACCCAGTACTTC.

V gene TRBV5-6 combines with J gene TRBJ1-5; D perhaps matches TRBD1 (5 bases). With 1 base removed from V and 1 base from J, the gap between germline ends came to 12 bases. Germline-derived CDR1 and CDR2 are SGHDT and YYEEEE. The CDR3 spans 16 residues. The CDR3 sequence is CASSLSGRGSNQPQHF. CDR3 DNA: TGTGCCAGCAGCTTGTCGGGACGGGGGAGCAATCAGCCCCAGCATTTT.

This chain links TRBV7-9 with TRBJ2-3; D call uncertain. The CDR3 loop spans 11 amino acids. From germline, CDR1 is SEHNR and CDR2 FQNEAQ (reference sequence). The V and J ends lost 5 bases and 14 bases respectively, with 14 bases between them. CDR3 sequence reads: CASSGDGVGYF. The CDR3 region has the DNA TGTGCCAGCAGCGGAGACGGCGTGGGGTATTTT.

V is TRBV27 and J is TRBJ1-5; D gene uncertain. V gave up 11 bases and J gave up 6 bases, with 17 bases separating them. Germline V gene lookup returns CDR1 MNHEY and CDR2 SMNVEV (reference sequence). The CDR3 contains 13 residues. The CDR3 reads CAPSRKGPQPQHF. The CDR3 DNA reads TGTGCCCCCAGTCGCAAGGGTCCTCAGCCCCAGCATTTT.